The 7 T cell receptor beta chains below were found in one sample sequenced in a study of type 1 and type 2 diabetes patients. PCR was run on genomic DNA. A primer set of 30 forward and 13 reverse primers amplified the CDR3. TCRdb re-called the multiplex PCR reads through MiXCR, storing one row per CDR3 protein. Found here are a few hundred thousand distinct CDR3 sequences, more than 45% of them singletons; the top ten hold roughly 15%. Sequenced: peripheral blood mononuclear cells (PBMCs). The receptors were gathered from a young man with type 2 diabetes.

This clonotype came up once. This chain links TRBV14 with TRBJ2-2; D is unresolved. Germline loops: CDR1 SGHDN, CDR2 FVKESK. The CDR3 covers 17 residues. V lost 0 bases and J 1 base, leaving 12 bases between the germline ends. The CDR3 DNA sequence: TGTGCCAGCAGCCAAGATCCGGGCCGACTGAACACCGGGGAGCTGTTTTTT. Translated, it gives CASSQDPGRLNTGELFF.

The CDR3 sequence is CASSLNAGGWETQYF. The DNA for the CDR3 is TGTGCCAGCAGTTTGAACGCGGGGGGCTGGGAGACCCAGTACTTC. V gene TRBV2 combines with J gene TRBJ2-5, with 8 bases aligning to TRBD2. Trimming removed 5 bases from V and 5 bases from J; junction bases left unmatched: 10. CDR3 length: 15 amino acids. Per the germline V gene, CDR1 is SNHLY and CDR2 is FYNNEI.

The rearrangement uses TRBV7-8 and TRBJ2-7; 11 bases align to TRBD2. The CDR3 is made up of 15 amino acids. The trim removed 5 bases at V and 9 bases at J, leaving 12 bases unmatched. CDR1 and CDR2 from the germline V gene are SGHVS and FQNEAQ. CDR3: CASSGDSGGAAVQYF. In DNA, the CDR3 is TGTGCCAGCAGCGGTGATAGCGGGGGGGCTGCTGTGCAGTACTTC. Together with reference TRBV7-8 and TRBJ2-7, the CDR3 gives the full variable domain: GAGVSQSPRYKVAKRGQDVALRCDPISGHVSLFWYQQALGQGPEFLTYFQNEAQLDKSGLPSDRFFAERPEGSVSTLKIQRTQQEDSAVYLCASSGDSGGAAVQYFGPGTRLTVT.

This chain uses TRBV2 with TRBJ1-4; D possibly corresponds to TRBD1 (6 bases). Germline V gene sequence: CDR1 SNHLY, CDR2 FYNNEI. CDR3 length: 15 amino acids. Trimming removed 5 bases at V and 5 bases at J, with 15 bases between. CDR3 loop: CASSPWTVLNEKLFF. The CDR3 bases are TGTGCCAGCAGTCCCTGGACAGTTCTCAATGAAAAACTGTTTTTT.

The chain uses TRBV19 and TRBJ1-1; the D is unclear. The CDR3 has 15 residues. V shed 1 base and J shed 0 bases, with 9 bases lying between them. Germline V gene data show CDR1 as LNHDA and CDR2 as SQIVND (reference sequence). Here the CDR3 reads CASSIGGSMNTEAFF. DNA for the CDR3: TGTGCCAGTAGTATAGGAGGCTCCATGAACACTGAAGCTTTCTTT.

The CDR3 sequence: CASSLRIKGNNEQFF. The DNA for the CDR3 is TGTGCCAGCAGCTTAAGAATTAAGGGCAACAATGAGCAGTTCTTC. The rearrangement links TRBV7-2 to TRBJ2-1; D is uncertain. Trimming shortened V by 2 bases and J by 5 bases, and 13 bases separated the two germline ends. The CDR3 sequence is 15 residues long. Germline V gives CDR1 SGHTA, CDR2 FQGNSA.

The chain joins TRBV7-3 to TRBJ1-5; 7 positions agree with TRBD1. The CDR3 loop spans 15 amino acids. Germline V gene sequence: CDR1 SGHTA, CDR2 FQGTGA. V was clipped by 2 bases and J by 4 bases; unmatched bases: 5. The CDR3 spells CASSLATGMNQPQHF. CDR3 bases: TGTGCCAGCAGCTTAGCGACAGGGATGAATCAGCCCCAGCATTTT. Supplemented by reference TRBV7-3 and TRBJ1-5, the full variable domain reads GAGVSQTPSNKVTEKGKYVELRCDPISGHTALYWYRQSLGQGPEFLIYFQGTGAADDSGLPNDRFFAVRPEGSVSTLKIQRTERGDSAVYLCASSLATGMNQPQHFGDGTRLSIL.